Included here is one T cell receptor beta chain sequence, with context. TCRdb's copy holds only in-frame clones and misses some; the assay was immunoSEQ multiplex PCR. This table holds 400,000 to 500,000 clones, 75% to 95% found once. This sample is drawn from a study of control samples from healthy donors and cancer patients. CDR1 GTSNPN and CDR2 SVGIG come from the germline V gene (reference sequence). With V trimmed by 4 bases and J by 7 bases, 12 bases remained unmatched. The CDR3 has 15 residues. J is TRBJ1-4 and V is TRBV30; 7 bases are a match to TRBD1. The sample comprised PBMCs. This TCR derives from a man aged 35 to 55 with head and neck cancer. The CDR3 is CAWNNQGGRREKLFF. The CDR3 DNA reads as TGTGCCTGGAATAATCAGGGGGGGCGCCGTGAAAAACTGTTTTTT.